The rows below give T cell receptor beta chains drawn from one sample of a study of blood T cell repertoires in COVID-19. Repertoires were generated with immunoSEQ multiplex PCR, while TCRdb's copy carries only in-frame clones and drops some. The sample shows roughly 120,000 clones, roughly nine tenths of them seen only once. Sample: peripheral blood. The receptors originated from a man aged 50-60 years with COVID-19, enrolled during active disease. Both conserved end residues are part of each CDR3.

V gene | CDR3 protein
TRBV6-6 | CASTLPGDYGYTF
TRBV7-2 | CASSLSGRETQYF
TRBV7-2 | CASSLDSRGETQYF
TRBV4-3 | CASSQDEGGYEQYF
TRBV9 | CASSPPSSYNEQFF
TRBV5-6 | CASSPTGGPTNEKLFF
TRBV7-9 | CASSSIRQGVGEQYF
TRBV4-2 | CASSQTGGLGYGYTF
TRBV5-1 | CASSFRDRKETQYF
TRBV5-4 | CASSSGYEQYF
TRBV30 | CAWSRPSGESTDTQYF
TRBV29-1 | CSVEGPGTSDSYF
TRBV19 | CASSIGGSSDTQYF
TRBV5-6 | CASSRLTGTVNEKLFF
TRBV28 | CASSPRGTGRGNTEAFF
TRBV4-2 | CASSQDFPGREETQYF
TRBV28 | CASSLEVAGTEAFF
TRBV23-1 | CASSQGGDRRSGANVLTF
TRBV19 | CASSIPKGGRVTQYF
TRBV5-5 | CASSERLAGRDTQYF
TRBV6-1 | CASSEAKTGTGTAQETQYF
TRBV28 | CASSSGQGGSNQPQHF
TRBV5-1 | CASSSDTNAGNTIYF
TRBV6-5 | CASSPASTDTQYF
TRBV5-6 | CASRAGVRTDTQYF
TRBV14 | CASSHDIWGEATGELFF